This TCR beta chain was identified during a study of blood T cell repertoires in COVID-19. About the study: Spain, Italy and the United States supplied samples that represented acute and convalescent COVID-19. From T cells, B-cell-depleted T cells, or PBMCs came the material, which was cDNA or gDNA.

This CDR3 has 14 residues. Trimming took 2 bases from V and 2 from J, leaving 9 bases between them. Germline loops: CDR1 SGDLS, CDR2 YYNGEE. Comment on this clone: Other DNA sequences within the sample encode an identical CDR3.

Per the authors' pipeline: The assay estimated nucleated cells by amplifying reference gene primers. Here immunoSEQ multiplex PCR was the method, and the copy in TCRdb shows in-frame clones only, minus some. Clone size and V and J calls were adopted from that table, with D and trimming inferred from the DNA. The sample consists of nearly 80,000 clones, over 75% of them appearing once. Sequenced: peripheral blood. V usage is TRBV9 and J usage is TRBJ2-3; tentatively, D is TRBD2 (5 bases). The sequence came from a woman aged 80 or over with acute or convalescent COVID-19. CDR3 coding DNA: TGTGCCAGCAGCGTGGCGGGTTCCACAGATACGCAGTATTTT. Amino acids: CASSVAGSTDTQYF.